This T cell receptor beta chain originates from a study of Graves' ophthalmopathy and Graves' hyperthyroidism. This clonotype was seen repeatedly, ten times or more. The CDR3 sequence is 11 residues long. Germline lookup yields CDR1 MDHEN and CDR2 SYDVKM. Trimming left V 10 bases short and J 5 bases short, with 12 bases between. Transcripts of RNA were the source for amplifying TCR beta CDR3 regions. Amplification began with first-round RT-PCR using HTBI primers, then second-round multiplex PCR was performed. TCRdb processed the multiplex PCR reads anew with MiXCR; each CDR3 protein has one entry. The sample lists about 500,000 distinct CDR3 sequences, about 15% occurring once.

The chain has TRBV28 and TRBJ2-7; perhaps TRBD1 as D (6 bases). What was sequenced was blood. This receptor was taken from a woman aged 25 to 39 with Graves' ophthalmopathy. CDR3 sequence: CATSGVHEQYF. CDR3 DNA: TGTGCCACCTCAGGGGTTCACGAGCAGTACTTC.